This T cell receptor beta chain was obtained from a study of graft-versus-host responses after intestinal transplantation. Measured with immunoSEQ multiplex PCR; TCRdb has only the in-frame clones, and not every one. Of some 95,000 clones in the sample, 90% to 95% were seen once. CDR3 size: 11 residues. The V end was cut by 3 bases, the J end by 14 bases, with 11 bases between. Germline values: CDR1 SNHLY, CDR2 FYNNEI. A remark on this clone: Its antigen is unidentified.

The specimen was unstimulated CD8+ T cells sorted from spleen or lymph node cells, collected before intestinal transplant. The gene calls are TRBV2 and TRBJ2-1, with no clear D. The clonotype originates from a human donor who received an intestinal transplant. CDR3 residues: CASSDRMAEFF. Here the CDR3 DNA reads TGTGCCAGCAGTGATAGAATGGCGGAGTTCTTC.